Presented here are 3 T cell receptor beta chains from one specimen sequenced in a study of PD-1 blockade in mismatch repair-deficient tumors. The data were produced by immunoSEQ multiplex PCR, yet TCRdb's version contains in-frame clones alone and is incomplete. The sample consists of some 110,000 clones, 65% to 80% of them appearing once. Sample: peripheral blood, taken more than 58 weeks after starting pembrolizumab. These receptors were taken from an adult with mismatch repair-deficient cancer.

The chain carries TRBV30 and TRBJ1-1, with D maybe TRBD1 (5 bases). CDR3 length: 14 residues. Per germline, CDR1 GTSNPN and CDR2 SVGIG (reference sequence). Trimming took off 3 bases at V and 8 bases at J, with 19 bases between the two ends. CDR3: CAWRLGPLGAEAFF. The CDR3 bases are TGTGCCTGGAGATTGGGGCCCCTAGGAGCGGAAGCTTTCTTT. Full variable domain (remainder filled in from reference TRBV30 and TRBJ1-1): SQTIHQWPATLVQPVGSPLSLECTVEGTSNPNLYWYRQAAGRGLQLLFYSVGIGQISSEVPQNLSASRPQDRQFILSSKKLLLSDSGFYLCAWRLGPLGAEAFFGQGTRLTVV.

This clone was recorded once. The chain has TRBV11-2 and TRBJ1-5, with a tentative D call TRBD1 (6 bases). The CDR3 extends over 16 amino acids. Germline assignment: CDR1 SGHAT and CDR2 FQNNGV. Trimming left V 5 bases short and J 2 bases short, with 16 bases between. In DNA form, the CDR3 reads TGTGCCAGCAGCCTTTTGGGGGCAGGGGGCAATCAGCCCCAGCATTTT. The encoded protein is CASSLLGAGGNQPQHF.

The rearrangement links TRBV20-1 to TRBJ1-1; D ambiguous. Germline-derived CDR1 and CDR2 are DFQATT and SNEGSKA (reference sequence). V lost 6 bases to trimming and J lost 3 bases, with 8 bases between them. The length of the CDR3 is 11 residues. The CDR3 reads CSADWDTEAFF. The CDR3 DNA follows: TGCAGTGCCGACTGGGACACTGAAGCTTTCTTT.